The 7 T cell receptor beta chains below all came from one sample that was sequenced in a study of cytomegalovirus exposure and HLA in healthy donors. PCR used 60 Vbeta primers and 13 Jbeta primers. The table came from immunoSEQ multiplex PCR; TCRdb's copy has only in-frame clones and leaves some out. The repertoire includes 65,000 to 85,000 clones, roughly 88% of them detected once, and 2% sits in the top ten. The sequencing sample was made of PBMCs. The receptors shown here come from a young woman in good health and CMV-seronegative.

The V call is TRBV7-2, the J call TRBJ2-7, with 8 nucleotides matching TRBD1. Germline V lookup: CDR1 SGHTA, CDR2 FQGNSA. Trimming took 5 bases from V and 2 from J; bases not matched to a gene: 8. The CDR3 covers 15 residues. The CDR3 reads CASSAGWDRPYEQYF. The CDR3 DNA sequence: TGTGCCAGCAGCGCAGGATGGGACAGGCCCTACGAGCAGTACTTC.

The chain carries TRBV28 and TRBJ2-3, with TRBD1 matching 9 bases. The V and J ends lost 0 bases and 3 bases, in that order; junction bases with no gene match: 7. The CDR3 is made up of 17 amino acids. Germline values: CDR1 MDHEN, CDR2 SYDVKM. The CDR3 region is CASSLWVGQGFTDTQYF. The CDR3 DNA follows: TGTGCCAGCAGTTTATGGGTAGGACAGGGGTTTACAGATACGCAGTATTTT.

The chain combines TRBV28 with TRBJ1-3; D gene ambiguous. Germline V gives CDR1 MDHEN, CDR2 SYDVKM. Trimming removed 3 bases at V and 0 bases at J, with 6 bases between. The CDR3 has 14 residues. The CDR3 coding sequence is TGTGCCAGCAGTTTGGTCAGCTCTGGAAACACCATATATTTT. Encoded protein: CASSLVSSGNTIYF.

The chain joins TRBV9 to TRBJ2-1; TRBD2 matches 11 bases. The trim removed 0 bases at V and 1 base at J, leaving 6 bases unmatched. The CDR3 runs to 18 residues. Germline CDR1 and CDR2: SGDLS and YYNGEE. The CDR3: CASSVEVVAGGSYNEQFF. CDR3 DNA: TGTGCCAGCAGCGTAGAAGTAGTAGCGGGAGGGTCCTACAATGAGCAGTTCTTC.

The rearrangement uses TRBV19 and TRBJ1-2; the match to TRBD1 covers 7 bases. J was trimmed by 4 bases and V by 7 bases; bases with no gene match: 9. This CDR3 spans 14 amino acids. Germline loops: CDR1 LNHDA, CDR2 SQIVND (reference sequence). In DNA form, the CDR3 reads TGTGCCAGTAACCCCGACAGGGTTGCCTATGGCTACACCTTC. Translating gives CASNPDRVAYGYTF.

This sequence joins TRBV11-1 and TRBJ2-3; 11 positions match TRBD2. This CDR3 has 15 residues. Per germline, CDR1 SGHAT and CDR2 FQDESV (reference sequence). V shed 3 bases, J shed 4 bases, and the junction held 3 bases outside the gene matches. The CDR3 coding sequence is TGTGCCAGCAGCTTTCAACTAGCGGGGGCAGATACGCAGTATTTT. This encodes CASSFQLAGADTQYF. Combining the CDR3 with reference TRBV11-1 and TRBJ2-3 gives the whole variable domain EAEVAQSPRYKITEKSQAVAFWCDPISGHATLYWYRQILGQGPELLVQFQDESVVDDSQLPKDRFSAERLKGVDSTLKIQPAELGDSAMYLCASSFQLAGADTQYFGPGTRLTVL.

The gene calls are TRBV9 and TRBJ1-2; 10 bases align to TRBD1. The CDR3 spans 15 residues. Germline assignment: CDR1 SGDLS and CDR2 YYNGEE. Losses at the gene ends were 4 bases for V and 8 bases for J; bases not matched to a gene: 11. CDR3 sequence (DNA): TGTGCCAGCAGCAATCCCCGGGACAGGGGCAAAGGCTACACCTTC. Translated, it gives CASSNPRDRGKGYTF.